These T cell receptor beta chains were read from a single sample in a study of cytomegalovirus exposure and HLA in healthy donors. Produced via immunoSEQ multiplex PCR; TCRdb's table is partial and in-frame only. This sample carries about 200,000 clones, with less than 0.85% going to the ten biggest clones. The sequenced sample consisted of PBMCs. The receptors here all came from a boy between 10 and 17 years old in good health and CMV-seronegative. Both conserved end residues are part of each CDR3. A D gene is named only where the DNA matches it firmly.

TRBJ2-1 | TRBD1 | TRBV12-5 | TGTGCTAGTGGTTTGGTAATTGGGACAGGGCCCTACAATGAGCAGTTCTTC | CASGLVIGTGPYNEQFF
TRBJ2-1 | TRBD2 | TRBV7-6 | TGTGCCAGCAGCTCCCCCCTAGCGGATCCTTACAATGAGCAGTTCTTC | CASSSPLADPYNEQFF
TRBJ2-1 | TRBD1 | TRBV4-1 | TGCGCCAGCAGCCAATACACAGGGGGGATGGGCAATGAGCAGTTCTTC | CASSQYTGGMGNEQFF
TRBJ1-6 | NA | TRBV7-6 | TGTGCCAGCAGAGATGAGGGTTCCTATAATTCACCCCTCCACTTT | CASRDEGSYNSPLHF
TRBJ1-6 | NA | TRBV5-1 | TGCGCCAGCAGCTTGGCGGGAAGCTCCTATAATTCACCCCTCCACTTT | CASSLAGSSYNSPLHF
TRBJ2-5 | TRBD2 | TRBV4-1 | TGCGCCAGCAGCCAAGAAGCGGGGGAGACCCAGTACTTC | CASSQEAGETQYF
TRBJ2-4 | TRBD2 | TRBV7-2 | TGTGCCAGCAGCCGAGGACTAGCGGGGGACATTCAGTACTTC | CASSRGLAGDIQYF
TRBJ1-2 | NA | TRBV14 | TGTGCCAGCAGCCCGGGATATAGATATGGCTACACCTTC | CASSPGYRYGYTF
TRBJ2-1 | NA | TRBV20-1 | TGCAGTGCTAGACCGGAGGATGAGCAGTTCTTC | CSARPEDEQFF
TRBJ1-3 | NA | TRBV9 | TGTGCCAGCGGCGGGAGCTCGTCTGGAAACACCATATATTTT | CASGGSSSGNTIYF
TRBJ2-1 | TRBD1 | TRBV6-5 | TGTGCCAGCAGTTACGACAGGGGGACGGGGAATGAGCAGTTCTTC | CASSYDRGTGNEQFF
TRBJ2-2 | TRBD1 | TRBV12-5 | TGTGCTAGTGGTTTGGATGACAGGGCCAACACCGGGGAGCTGTTTTTT | CASGLDDRANTGELFF
TRBJ2-2 | NA | TRBV19 | TGTGCCAGTAAGGCGGTCGCGAACACCGGGGAGCTGTTTTTT | CASKAVANTGELFF
TRBJ2-3 | TRBD2 | TRBV19 | TGTGCCAGTAGTACTCAACTAGCGGGGGGGAAAGATACGCAGTATTTT | CASSTQLAGGKDTQYF
TRBJ1-2 | NA | TRBV28 | TGTGCCAGCAGCTCTGGGGGGGGTGGCTACACCTTC | CASSSGGGGYTF
TRBJ1-5 | NA | TRBV9 | TGTGCCAGCAGCTTGGGTGCGGGCAATCAGCCCCAGCATTTT | CASSLGAGNQPQHF
TRBJ1-1 | NA | TRBV18 | TGTGCCAGCTCACCGGAAAGTTTACCGGGAACTGAAGCTTTCTTT | CASSPESLPGTEAFF
TRBJ1-1 | TRBD1 | TRBV5-4 | TGTGCCAGCAGTTCCGACAGGGAGAACACTGAAGCTTTCTTT | CASSSDRENTEAFF
TRBJ2-6 | NA | TRBV19 | TGTGCCAGTATGGGGGGGGCGTCTGGGGCCAACGTCCTGACTTTC | CASMGGASGANVLTF
TRBJ2-1 | TRBD2 | TRBV9 | TGTGCCAGCAGCCCCCGACTAGCGGGGGACAATGAGCAGTTCTTC | CASSPRLAGDNEQFF
TRBJ1-4 | TRBD1 | TRBV5-1 | TGCGCCAGCAGCTTGGGACAGGGGCATGCAACTAATGAAAAACTGTTTTTT | CASSLGQGHATNEKLFF
TRBJ2-2 | NA | TRBV9 | TGTGCCAGCAGCCAAAGACGGACAGAGGGCACCGGGGAGCTGTTTTTT | CASSQRRTEGTGELFF